These 9 T cell receptor beta chains came from one sample sequenced in a study of identical twins (dated by TCRdb to 2015 to 2016). Libraries came from 5' RACE. The instrument given in TCRdb is Illumina HiSeq 2000. In-frame beta chains were kept once TCRdb had trimmed the public reads at Q25 with fastp and called clones with MiXCR. All rows with the same CDR3 protein become a single entry with the most common DNA and genes. This sample has some 710,000 distinct CDR3 sequences in its table, and less than 7% of those were observed once. Around 2% of the sample is taken by the ten largest. Sequencing was carried out using naive T cells sorted from blood. The sample's cell subset or site, from its label and the paper: cells isolated with a human naive T-cell isolation kit. These receptors were obtained from a man aged 18 to 29 in good health.

This chain connects TRBV15 to TRBJ1-2; TRBD1 might be the D (6 bases). Trimming took off 0 bases at V and 5 bases at J, with 16 bases between the two ends. This CDR3 is built from 16 residues. CDR1 is LNHNV, CDR2 YYDKDF, per germline (reference sequence). CDR3 nucleotide sequence: TGTGCCACCAGCAGAGAAAAGGGGGGAGAATGGTATGGCTACACCTTC. Amino acids: CATSREKGGEWYGYTF.

This clonotype occurred many times. V and J are TRBV29-1 and TRBJ2-1; 7 nucleotides line up with TRBD2. This CDR3 comprises 15 residues. V lost 2 bases to trimming and J lost 2 bases; unmatched junction nucleotides: 6. Germline CDR1 SQVTM, CDR2 ANQGSEA. CDR3 coding DNA: TGCAGCGTTGAACGCGCTAGCGGACCCTACAATGAGCAGTTCTTC. Translating gives CSVERASGPYNEQFF.

The rearrangement joins TRBV25-1 to TRBJ1-2, with 10 bases that match TRBD1. V shed 2 bases, J shed 4 bases, and the junction held 13 bases outside the gene matches. CDR1 is MGHDK and CDR2 is SYGVNS in the germline V gene. The CDR3 loop spans 18 amino acids. Written as DNA, the CDR3 is TGTGCCAGCAGTGAAGGTTTGGGCCGGACAGGGGGGACCTATGGCTACACCTTC. Encoded protein: CASSEGLGRTGGTYGYTF.

This clonotype was counted at least ten times. The CDR3 coding sequence is TGCAGTGCTAGTGAGCTCAGGGGCGAGTATGGCTACACCTTC. This gives the protein CSASELRGEYGYTF. The rearrangement joins TRBV20-1 to TRBJ1-2, with D perhaps matching TRBD1 (6 bases). The ends were cut back, 3 bases at V and 5 bases at J, with 16 bases in the middle. The CDR3 is 14 residues long. The V gene's germline CDR1 is DFQATT and CDR2 SNEGSKA (reference sequence).

The table lists this clonotype with a few counts. The rearrangement joins TRBV10-3 to TRBJ2-7; D possibly corresponds to TRBD2 (5 bases). Germline assignment: CDR1 ENHRY and CDR2 SYGVKD. CDR3 length: 12 residues. The V end was cut by 2 bases, the J end by 3 bases, with 5 bases between. In DNA, the CDR3 is TGTGCCATCAGTGAGGAGGGCTACGAGCAGTACGTC. Residues: CAISEEGYEQYV.

The table lists this clonotype with a few counts. V and J are TRBV7-8 and TRBJ2-3, with D unresolved. The CDR3 consists of 15 residues. Trimming removed 4 bases at V and 0 bases at J, with 11 bases between. Germline-derived CDR1 and CDR2 are SGHVS and FQNEAQ. CDR3 sequence reads: CASSSSRQSTDTQYF. CDR3 DNA: TGTGCCAGCAGCTCGTCGAGGCAGAGCACAGATACGCAGTATTTT.

Only a few counts were recorded for this clonotype. The chain carries TRBV6-6 and TRBJ2-1; D is uncertain. Looked up from germline, CDR1 is MNHNY and CDR2 is SVGAGI (reference sequence). V lost 5 bases and J 8 bases, leaving 10 bases between the germline ends. The CDR3 loop spans 12 amino acids. CDR3 protein: CASSGHWDEQFF. As DNA, the CDR3 is TGTGCCAGCAGTGGCCACTGGGATGAGCAGTTCTTC.

The chain joins TRBV20-1 to TRBJ1-1, with 8 nucleotides matching TRBD1. Trimming cost V 0 bases and J 3 bases; bases outside gene matches: 0. Germline lookup yields CDR1 DFQATT and CDR2 SNEGSKA (reference sequence). The CDR3 loop spans 13 amino acids. CDR3 in DNA: TGCAGTGCTAGAGAACAGGGGGACACTGAAGCTTTCTTT. Translating gives CSAREQGDTEAFF.

This clonotype was detected only a few times. This sequence joins TRBV7-2 and TRBJ2-5; 7 bases agree with TRBD1. The CDR3 totals 14 residues. V lost 4 bases to trimming and J lost 4 bases; unmatched junction nucleotides: 6. Germline CDR1 is SGHTA and CDR2 is FQGNSA. The CDR3 region is CASSSNRGRETQYF. The DNA for the CDR3 is TGTGCCAGCAGCTCAAACAGGGGAAGAGAGACCCAGTACTTC.